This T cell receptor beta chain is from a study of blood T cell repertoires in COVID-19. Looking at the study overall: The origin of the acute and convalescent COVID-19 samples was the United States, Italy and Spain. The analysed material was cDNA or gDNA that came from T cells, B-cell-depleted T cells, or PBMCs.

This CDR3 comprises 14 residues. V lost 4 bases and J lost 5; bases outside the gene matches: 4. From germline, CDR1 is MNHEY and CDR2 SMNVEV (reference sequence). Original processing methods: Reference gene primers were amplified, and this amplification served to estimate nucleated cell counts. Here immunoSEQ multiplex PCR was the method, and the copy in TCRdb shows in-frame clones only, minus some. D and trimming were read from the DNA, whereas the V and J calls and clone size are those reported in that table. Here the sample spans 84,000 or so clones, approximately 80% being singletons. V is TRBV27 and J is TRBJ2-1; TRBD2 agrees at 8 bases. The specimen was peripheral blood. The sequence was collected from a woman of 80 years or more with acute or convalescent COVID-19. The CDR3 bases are TGTGCCAGCAGTTCGGGACTAGAAAACAATGAGCAGTTCTTC. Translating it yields CASSSGLENNEQFF.